This T cell receptor beta chain is drawn from a study of T cell responses to AZD1222 COVID-19 vaccine. Study details: Researchers grouped second doses given at about 4 or about 12 weeks into one pool. Study results and caveats: Among the donors, most were white British and more were female, and clonal diversity was possibly underestimated.

The CDR3 is 20 amino acids. Clones were sequenced by immunoSEQ multiplex PCR, and TCRdb holds only the in-frame ones, with some missing. The data contain under 150,000 clones, roughly 85% of them singletons. Turning to this clone: Its antigen remains unknown.

This sequence joins TRBV21-1 and TRBJ1-2; the table gives TRBD1 as D, unverified against the DNA. TRBV21-1 is a documented pseudogene. The sequencing used peripheral blood, collected on day 0 of AZD1222 vaccination. This sequence was found in an adult in good health. The CDR3 nucleotides read TGTGCCAGCAGCAAAAGGAGCATTAGGGACAGGGTGTTTAGCGTGAATGGCTACACCTTC. It yields the protein CASSKRSIRDRVFSVNGYTF.